This TCR beta chain was captured in a study of OX40 agonist ivuxolimab in advanced cancers. Assay: immunoSEQ multiplex PCR; the TCRdb copy retains only in-frame clones and omits some. The sample has around 70,000 clones, 75% to 90% seen once. CDR1 MDHEN and CDR2 SYDVKM come from the germline V gene. This CDR3 comprises 13 residues. V was trimmed by 7 bases and J by 6 bases, leaving 15 bases between them. This clone is a singleton in its sample. V is TRBV28 and J is TRBJ1-2; D not resolved. This TCR was sampled from an adult with an advanced solid tumor such as melanoma, head and neck, liver or kidney cancer. Sample: CD4+ or CD8+ T cells sorted from blood, taken in a trial of the OX40 agonist ivuxolimab. Here the CDR3 reads CASTDLGYDGYTF. The CDR3 DNA reads TGTGCCAGCACCGATCTGGGTTACGATGGCTACACCTTC.